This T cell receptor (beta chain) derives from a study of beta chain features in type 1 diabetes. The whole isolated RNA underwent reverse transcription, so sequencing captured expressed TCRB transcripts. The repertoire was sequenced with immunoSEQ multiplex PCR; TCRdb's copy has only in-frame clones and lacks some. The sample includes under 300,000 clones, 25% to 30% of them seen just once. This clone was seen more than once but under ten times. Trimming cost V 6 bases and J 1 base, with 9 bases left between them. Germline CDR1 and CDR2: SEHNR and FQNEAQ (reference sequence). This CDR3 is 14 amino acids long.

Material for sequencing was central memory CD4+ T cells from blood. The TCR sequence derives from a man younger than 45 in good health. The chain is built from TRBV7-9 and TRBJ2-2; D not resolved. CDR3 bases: TGTGCCAGCAGTCGGACGGGGAACACCGGGGAGCTGTTTTTT. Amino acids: CASSRTGNTGELFF.